Listed below are T cell receptor beta chains from one sample, sequenced in a study of CD8 T cells in Susac syndrome. One entry per CDR3 protein results from TCRdb running MiXCR on the immunoSEQ multiplex PCR reads. The table includes 100,000 to 150,000 distinct CDR3 sequences, 85% to 95% detected once. Input material: CD8+ T cells from PBMCs. Every receptor here comes from a human donor with multiple sclerosis. CDR3s include the opening cysteine and the closing phenylalanine or tryptophan. The D gene is left open where the match is weak. Expanded clones get a size class; other rows say once, few or many, or leave the size out.

clone size: NA
J gene: TRBJ1-5
D gene: TRBD1
V gene: TRBV20-1
CDR3 protein: CSALDRGSAYSNQPQHF
CDR3 DNA: TGCAGTGCTCTCGACAGGGGCTCCGCTTATAGCAATCAGCCCCAGCATTTT

clone size: NA
J gene: TRBJ2-3
D gene: TRBD2
V gene: TRBV11-2
CDR3 protein: CASSPRPGLGPDTQYF
CDR3 DNA: TGTGCCAGCAGCCCCCGACCGGGACTAGGCCCAGATACGCAGTATTTT

clone size: NA
J gene: TRBJ1-2
D gene: TRBD1
V gene: TRBV9
CDR3 protein: CASSVEPGGYGYTF
CDR3 DNA: TGTGCCAGCAGCGTAGAGCCAGGGGGCTATGGCTACACCTTC

clone size: NA
J gene: TRBJ2-3
D gene: NA
V gene: TRBV20-1
CDR3 protein: CSARDTSTDTQYF
CDR3 DNA: TGCAGTGCTAGAGATACGAGCACAGATACGCAGTATTTT

clone size: NA
J gene: TRBJ2-7
D gene: NA
V gene: TRBV16
CDR3 protein: CASSQRFRGDSYEQYF
CDR3 DNA: TGTGCCAGCAGCCAAAGGTTCAGGGGCGATTCCTACGAGCAGTACTTC

clone size: NA
J gene: TRBJ2-1
D gene: NA
V gene: TRBV24-1
CDR3 protein: CATSVTNNREQFF
CDR3 DNA: TGTGCCACCAGTGTGACTAATAATAGGGAGCAGTTCTTC

clone size: NA
J gene: TRBJ2-7
D gene: NA
V gene: TRBV5-6
CDR3 protein: CASSLDRRSYEQYF
CDR3 DNA: TGTGCCAGCAGCTTGGACAGGCGTTCCTACGAGCAGTACTTC

clone size: once
J gene: TRBJ2-7
D gene: NA
V gene: TRBV27
CDR3 protein: CASSFQGSPHEQYF
CDR3 DNA: TGTGCCAGCAGTTTTCAGGGATCTCCGCACGAGCAGTACTTC

clone size: NA
J gene: TRBJ1-2
D gene: NA
V gene: TRBV24-1
CDR3 protein: CATSAAAYDMTSGYGYTF
CDR3 DNA: TGTGCCACCAGTGCGGCAGCGTACGACATGACTTCTGGTTATGGCTACACCTTC

clone size: NA
J gene: TRBJ2-7
D gene: NA
V gene: TRBV7-6
CDR3 protein: CASSLGVGYEQYF
CDR3 DNA: TGTGCCAGCAGCTTAGGGGTAGGGTACGAGCAGTACTTC

clone size: NA
J gene: TRBJ1-2
D gene: NA
V gene: TRBV7-9
CDR3 protein: CASAPYEYGYTF
CDR3 DNA: TGTGCCAGCGCCCCCTATGAGTATGGCTACACCTTC

clone size: NA
J gene: TRBJ2-3
D gene: TRBD2
V gene: TRBV7-3
CDR3 protein: CASSLTGTSGRAYEDTQYF
CDR3 DNA: TGTGCCAGCAGCTTAACGGGGACTAGCGGGAGGGCCTATGAAGATACGCAGTATTTT

clone size: NA
J gene: TRBJ2-7
D gene: TRBD1
V gene: TRBV5-1
CDR3 protein: CASSTRGRPYEQYF
CDR3 DNA: TGCGCCAGCAGCACCAGGGGGCGACCCTACGAGCAGTACTTC

clone size: NA
J gene: TRBJ1-4
D gene: NA
V gene: TRBV30
CDR3 protein: CAWETGNDEKLFF
CDR3 DNA: TGTGCCTGGGAGACAGGAAACGATGAAAAACTGTTTTTT

clone size: NA
J gene: TRBJ1-1
D gene: NA
V gene: TRBV7-3
CDR3 protein: CASSLWENTEAFF
CDR3 DNA: TGTGCCAGCAGCTTGTGGGAGAACACTGAAGCTTTCTTT

clone size: NA
J gene: TRBJ2-3
D gene: NA
V gene: TRBV9
CDR3 protein: CASSVQGERLLTDTQYF
CDR3 DNA: TGTGCCAGCAGCGTTCAAGGGGAGCGGCTACTCACAGATACGCAGTATTTT

clone size: NA
J gene: TRBJ2-2
D gene: TRBD1
V gene: TRBV24-1
CDR3 protein: CATSADRDTGELFF
CDR3 DNA: TGTGCCACCAGTGCCGACAGGGACACCGGGGAGCTGTTTTTT

clone size: few
J gene: TRBJ2-7
D gene: TRBD2
V gene: TRBV3-1
CDR3 protein: CASSQGIAGTYEQYF
CDR3 DNA: TGTGCCAGCAGCCAAGGAATAGCGGGGACCTACGAGCAGTACTTC

clone size: NA
J gene: TRBJ2-1
D gene: TRBD2
V gene: TRBV24-1
CDR3 protein: CATSSRTSGYNEQFF
CDR3 DNA: TGTGCCACCAGTTCCCGGACTAGCGGGTACAATGAGCAGTTCTTC

clone size: NA
J gene: TRBJ2-6
D gene: NA
V gene: TRBV28
CDR3 protein: CASRTDSGTGANVLTF
CDR3 DNA: TGTGCCAGCCGAACGGATTCGGGAACTGGGGCCAACGTCCTGACTTTC

clone size: NA
J gene: TRBJ2-1
D gene: TRBD1
V gene: TRBV10-3
CDR3 protein: CAISGKTGGELNEQFF
CDR3 DNA: TGTGCCATCAGTGGGAAGACAGGGGGCGAATTAAATGAGCAGTTCTTC

clone size: once
J gene: TRBJ2-3
D gene: TRBD2
V gene: TRBV24-1
CDR3 protein: CATSDVLASTQYF
CDR3 DNA: TGTGCCACCAGTGATGTACTAGCGAGTACGCAGTATTTT

clone size: once
J gene: TRBJ2-1
D gene: TRBD1
V gene: TRBV19
CDR3 protein: CASSMDRELDEQFF
CDR3 DNA: TGTGCCAGTAGTATGGACAGGGAATTGGATGAGCAGTTCTTC

clone size: NA
J gene: TRBJ2-1
D gene: TRBD1
V gene: TRBV19
CDR3 protein: CASSPGPQGSNEQFF
CDR3 DNA: TGTGCCAGTAGCCCCGGACCACAGGGGAGCAATGAGCAGTTCTTC

clone size: NA
J gene: TRBJ2-5
D gene: TRBD1
V gene: TRBV11-3
CDR3 protein: CASNQRGRLETQYF
CDR3 DNA: TGTGCCAGCAACCAGAGGGGGCGTTTGGAGACCCAGTACTTC

clone size: NA
J gene: TRBJ2-7
D gene: TRBD2
V gene: TRBV28
CDR3 protein: CASSLRSSGAYEQYF
CDR3 DNA: TGTGCCAGCAGTTTAAGGTCCAGCGGGGCCTACGAGCAGTACTTC

clone size: NA
J gene: TRBJ2-7
D gene: NA
V gene: TRBV20-1
CDR3 protein: CSKRLLLPYEQYF
CDR3 DNA: TGCAGTAAGCGACTCCTTCTCCCCTACGAGCAGTACTTC

clone size: once
J gene: TRBJ2-7
D gene: NA
V gene: TRBV6-2/TRBV6-3
CDR3 protein: CASSYPKKGVGDEQYF
CDR3 DNA: TGTGCCAGCAGTTACCCGAAGAAGGGGGTCGGCGACGAGCAGTACTTC

clone size: NA
J gene: TRBJ1-2
D gene: TRBD1
V gene: TRBV12-3/TRBV12-4
CDR3 protein: CASRTTGDYGYTF
CDR3 DNA: TGTGCCAGCAGGACGACAGGGGACTATGGCTACACCTTC

clone size: NA
J gene: TRBJ2-1
D gene: TRBD2
V gene: TRBV7-8
CDR3 protein: CASSLGPGGPNEQFF
CDR3 DNA: TGTGCCAGCAGCTTAGGCCCGGGAGGGCCGAATGAGCAGTTCTTC

clone size: NA
J gene: TRBJ1-5
D gene: NA
V gene: TRBV27
CDR3 protein: CASGGVHPQHF
CDR3 DNA: TGTGCCAGCGGGGGAGTCCACCCCCAGCATTTT

clone size: NA
J gene: TRBJ2-5
D gene: NA
V gene: TRBV6-2/TRBV6-3
CDR3 protein: CASSYVGHPVSETQYF
CDR3 DNA: TGTGCCAGCAGTTACGTGGGGCACCCGGTCTCGGAGACCCAGTACTTC

clone size: NA
J gene: TRBJ2-3
D gene: NA
V gene: TRBV20-1
CDR3 protein: CSARGLAPRGDTQYF
CDR3 DNA: TGCAGTGCTAGAGGCCTAGCCCCTAGGGGAGATACGCAGTATTTT

clone size: NA
J gene: TRBJ2-1
D gene: NA
V gene: TRBV5-4
CDR3 protein: CASSSPGLKYNEQFF
CDR3 DNA: TGTGCCAGCAGCTCGCCGGGACTCAAATACAATGAGCAGTTCTTC

clone size: NA
J gene: TRBJ2-4
D gene: TRBD1
V gene: TRBV5-1
CDR3 protein: CASSLGQGFLKYF
CDR3 DNA: TGCGCCAGCAGCTTGGGACAGGGATTTCTTAAGTACTTC

clone size: once
J gene: TRBJ2-1
D gene: NA
V gene: TRBV4-1
CDR3 protein: CASSLSRVSDEQFF
CDR3 DNA: TGCGCCAGCAGCCTATCGCGGGTATCAGATGAGCAGTTCTTC

clone size: NA
J gene: TRBJ1-2
D gene: TRBD1
V gene: TRBV12-5
CDR3 protein: CASGLATTGDGYTF
CDR3 DNA: TGTGCTAGTGGTTTGGCTACTACAGGGGATGGCTACACCTTC

clone size: NA
J gene: TRBJ2-7
D gene: NA
V gene: TRBV7-9
CDR3 protein: CASSLIGHPFYEQYF
CDR3 DNA: TGTGCCAGCAGCTTAATCGGACACCCATTCTACGAGCAGTACTTC

clone size: NA
J gene: TRBJ1-6
D gene: NA
V gene: TRBV9
CDR3 protein: CASSVEAGVASPLHF
CDR3 DNA: TGTGCCAGCAGCGTAGAAGCCGGGGTGGCTTCACCCCTCCACTTT

clone size: NA
J gene: TRBJ1-2
D gene: NA
V gene: TRBV5-6
CDR3 protein: CASRTTHRDYGYTF
CDR3 DNA: TGTGCCAGCAGGACAACACACCGAGACTATGGCTACACCTTC

clone size: NA
J gene: TRBJ2-3
D gene: TRBD2
V gene: TRBV2
CDR3 protein: CASTSWAGDLDTQYF
CDR3 DNA: TGTGCCAGCACGAGCTGGGCGGGGGATTTGGATACGCAGTATTTT

clone size: NA
J gene: TRBJ1-1
D gene: TRBD1
V gene: TRBV15
CDR3 protein: CATSSERTGFTEAFF
CDR3 DNA: TGTGCCACCAGCAGCGAAAGGACAGGGTTCACTGAAGCTTTCTTT

clone size: NA
J gene: TRBJ1-1
D gene: NA
V gene: TRBV30
CDR3 protein: CAWSREGVGTTEAFF
CDR3 DNA: TGTGCCTGGAGTAGGGAAGGGGTGGGAACGACTGAAGCTTTCTTT

clone size: NA
J gene: TRBJ1-1
D gene: TRBD1
V gene: TRBV7-6
CDR3 protein: CASSGDRGLSGYAFF
CDR3 DNA: TGTGCCAGCAGCGGCGACAGGGGGCTTAGTGGATACGCTTTCTTT

clone size: once
J gene: TRBJ2-3
D gene: NA
V gene: TRBV29-1
CDR3 protein: CSVEPPPSRQPTDTQYF
CDR3 DNA: TGCAGCGTTGAACCCCCGCCTAGCCGCCAACCCACAGATACGCAGTATTTT

clone size: NA
J gene: TRBJ2-1
D gene: NA
V gene: TRBV6-2/TRBV6-3
CDR3 protein: CASTVRDEQFF
CDR3 DNA: TGTGCCAGCACGGTTAGGGATGAGCAGTTCTTC

clone size: NA
J gene: TRBJ2-6
D gene: NA
V gene: TRBV10-3
CDR3 protein: CAIMNGGSGANVLTF
CDR3 DNA: TGTGCCATCATGAACGGTGGGTCTGGGGCCAACGTCCTGACTTTC

clone size: NA
J gene: TRBJ1-4
D gene: NA
V gene: TRBV9
CDR3 protein: CASSPWGIGEKLFF
CDR3 DNA: TGTGCCAGCAGCCCGTGGGGGATTGGGGAAAAACTGTTTTTT

clone size: NA
J gene: TRBJ2-5
D gene: TRBD1
V gene: TRBV30
CDR3 protein: CAWSETGEPETQYF
CDR3 DNA: TGTGCCTGGAGCGAGACAGGGGAACCAGAGACCCAGTACTTC

clone size: NA
J gene: TRBJ2-5
D gene: NA
V gene: TRBV7-8
CDR3 protein: CASSSRRDPKTETQYF
CDR3 DNA: TGTGCCAGCAGCTCCCGCCGGGACCCAAAGACGGAGACCCAGTACTTC

clone size: NA
J gene: TRBJ1-5
D gene: NA
V gene: TRBV9
CDR3 protein: CASSVASAEPQHF
CDR3 DNA: TGTGCCAGCAGCGTAGCTTCCGCGGAGCCCCAGCATTTT

clone size: NA
J gene: TRBJ2-1
D gene: TRBD1
V gene: TRBV5-1
CDR3 protein: CASSAGQGLYNEQFF
CDR3 DNA: TGCGCCAGCAGCGCTGGACAGGGGCTATACAATGAGCAGTTCTTC

clone size: NA
J gene: TRBJ1-5
D gene: NA
V gene: TRBV4-1
CDR3 protein: CASSPAGYQPQHF
CDR3 DNA: TGCGCCAGCAGCCCGGCGGGGTATCAGCCCCAGCATTTT

clone size: NA
J gene: TRBJ1-1
D gene: NA
V gene: TRBV9
CDR3 protein: CASSLGTGSEAFF
CDR3 DNA: TGTGCCAGCAGCCTAGGGACGGGCAGTGAAGCTTTCTTT

clone size: NA
J gene: TRBJ1-2
D gene: NA
V gene: TRBV5-4
CDR3 protein: CASSDGRNYYGYTF
CDR3 DNA: TGTGCCAGCAGCGACGGACGAAATTACTATGGCTACACCTTC

clone size: NA
J gene: TRBJ1-2
D gene: NA
V gene: TRBV6-4
CDR3 protein: CASSQVGRDYGYTF
CDR3 DNA: TGTGCCAGCAGCCAGGTGGGACGGGACTATGGCTACACCTTC

clone size: NA
J gene: TRBJ2-2
D gene: NA
V gene: TRBV12-3/TRBV12-4
CDR3 protein: CASEGTGELFF
CDR3 DNA: TGTGCCAGCGAGGGAACCGGGGAGCTGTTTTTT

clone size: NA
J gene: TRBJ2-3
D gene: NA
V gene: TRBV30
CDR3 protein: CAWSVGRGPLDTQYF
CDR3 DNA: TGTGCCTGGAGTGTGGGTCGGGGGCCATTAGATACGCAGTATTTT

clone size: NA
J gene: TRBJ2-3
D gene: NA
V gene: TRBV7-9
CDR3 protein: CASSLASHTDTQYF
CDR3 DNA: TGTGCCAGCAGCTTAGCGAGCCACACAGATACGCAGTATTTT

clone size: NA
J gene: TRBJ2-7
D gene: NA
V gene: TRBV28
CDR3 protein: CASALGSSYEQYF
CDR3 DNA: TGTGCCAGCGCCCTTGGCAGCTCCTACGAGCAGTACTTC